This T cell receptor beta chain was sequenced during a study of blood T cell repertoires in COVID-19 (dated by TCRdb to 2018 to 2021). About the full investigation: Collaborator samples came from the United States, Italy and Spain and covered acute and convalescent phases of COVID-19. Where HLA class I and class II types were available, the types were taken from metadata supplied by the sample provider, not from assay-based typing. The sample metadata nearly always contained a de-identified subject ID, COVID-19 status, age in years and sex. Deeply sampled blood TCRbeta repertoires from subjects exposed to, actively infected with, or recovered from COVID-19 were included in the dataset. The repertoires were released in a freely available public database intended as a resource for research on the immune response to SARS-CoV-2. The material from the prospective study consisted of cDNA or gDNA derived from T cells, B-cell-depleted T cells, or PBMCs. The samples were drawn from two sources: the first 160 participants of the ongoing ImmuneRACE study, and fewer than 1,500 subjects contributed by 6 global collaborators. What the work shows at the level of the full study, not this receptor alone: Clinical and demographic metadata were provided uncurated, with the amount varying by source and participant.

One collaborating source in Seattle enrolled patients during active infection and followed them longitudinally through the course of disease. Each collaborating institution followed its own protocols to collect whole blood in K2EDTA tubes. For TCRbeta analysis, collaborator samples were shipped as frozen whole blood, as isolated PBMCs, or as DNA extracted from either sample type. TCRbeta CDR3 regions were amplified from genomic DNA using the immunoSEQ Assay, a bias-controlled multiplex PCR. Per the original workflow: The number of nucleated cells in each sample was estimated by amplification of reference gene primers within the assay. Sequence reads were collapsed and filtered to measure the absolute abundance of every unique TCRbeta CDR3 rearrangement. Productive Simpson clonality was computed per sample as the square root of Simpson's diversity index over productive rearrangements. Imported from immuneACCESS, the table was reduced by TCRdb to in-frame sequences with V and J called. These copies leave out some clones; in studies compared against another copy, an unresolved V gene accounts for under half, and the cause of the remainder is not known. Clone size and the V and J calls come from that table; the DNA yielded D and trimming. For this sample there are roughly 500,000 clones; about 91% appear just once. The biggest ten clones account for roughly 0.9% of the sample.

On this clone: What this receptor recognizes is not known. There are no base qualities to consult, and no much larger clone falls within one base.

V is pruned by 0 bases and J by 1 base, leaving 8 bases of the junction without a gene match. Including cysteine and phenylalanine, the CDR3 has 19 amino acids. CDR3 DNA is the only sequence kept; it has 57 bases, read in frame from the first base. The germline V gene sets CDR1 to SGHAT and CDR2 to FQNNGV. The receptor chain draws on TRBV11-2 and TRBJ2-6; 8 bases in the junction line up with TRBD1. Sequenced input: peripheral blood. The source of this sequence is a man aged 18 to 30 with COVID-19, enrolled during active disease. CDR3 protein: CASSLDRRGRRSGANVLTF. Here is the DNA: TGTGCCAGCAGCTTAGATCGCAGGGGGCGTCGGTCTGGGGCCAACGTCCTGACTTTC.